The present TCR beta chain was sequenced within a study of a mutant IDH1 vaccine in newly diagnosed glioma. Study as a whole: First vaccine doses came 4-6 weeks after radiotherapy alone, or with temozolomide cycles. Standard pretreatment was either radiotherapy, temozolomide, or, for most, radiochemotherapy with temozolomide. Held at week 35, visit V12 was the safety follow-up, and visit V13 followed at week 47.

The germline V gene has CDR1 SGDLS and CDR2 YYNGEE. V lost 4 bases, J lost 0 bases, and 17 bases lay in between. The CDR3 runs to 17 residues. Details on this clone: Its antigen is unidentified.

Generated by immunoSEQ multiplex PCR, the TCRdb table keeps only in-frame clones and is missing some. Among about 54,000 clones listed, under 90% were seen once. Time point: week 35, safety follow-up. Each dose delivered 300 ug of mutant IDH1 20-mer peptide subcutaneously with imiquimod. The genes are TRBV9 and TRBJ1-5; no firm D call. The TCR sequence derives from a young woman with glioma. The sequenced sample was PBMCs, obtained from a glioma patient whose treatment included an IDH1 peptide vaccine. The CDR3 loop reads CASSPGRAAHSNQPQHF. In nucleotides, the CDR3 is TGTGCCAGCAGCCCCGGAAGGGCAGCGCATAGCAATCAGCCCCAGCATTTT.